These 28 T cell receptor beta chains were all obtained from the same sample, sequenced in a study of T cell clonality in common variable immunodeficiency. This table comes from immunoSEQ multiplex PCR, and its TCRdb copy is limited to in-frame clones, with some not included. The repertoire consists of 51,000 or so clones, none detected only once. Sample: peripheral blood mononuclear cells. These receptors were obtained from a person between 18 and 75 years old in good health.

This clone appeared many times. The read finishes 3 residues shy of the CDR3 end, and the germline J gene is used to complete it. The chain links TRBV18 to TRBJ1-1; tentative D call: TRBD1 (5 bases). This CDR3 is 14 amino acids long. Germline CDR1 KGHSH, CDR2 LQKENI. The CDR3 bases that were read are TGTGCCAGCTCACGCCTAACAGGAGTCGGAGAA. Protein sequence: CASSRLTGVGE. The whole CDR3 is CASSRLTGVGEAFF.

In the case of this clone: Sequencing ends 3 residues short of the CDR3 end; the germline J gene provides the rest. This chain joins TRBV18 and TRBJ2-7; the D gene is possibly TRBD1 (5 bases). This CDR3 region has 14 residues. V lost 6 bases and J lost 2, with 14 bases in between. CDR1 is KGHSH and CDR2 is LQKENI in the germline V gene. Here the CDR3 reads CASSLKDTAYEQYF. The part of the CDR3 DNA that was read is TGTGCCAGCTCCCTTAAGGACACGGCCTACGAG.

This clone was recorded at least ten times. Read data end 3 residues before the CDR3 end; the end is taken from the germline J gene. The chain recombines TRBV19 with TRBJ2-2; D might be TRBD2 (5 bases). The CDR3 is made up of 10 amino acids. Germline V gives CDR1 LNHDA, CDR2 SQIVND (reference sequence). The CDR3 spells CASGAGELFF. The sequenced part of the CDR3 DNA is TGTGCAAGCGGAGCCGGGGAG.

This clone has ten or more counts. Coverage ceases 3 residues before the CDR3 finishes, and the germline J gene fills in the end. The genes are TRBV20-1 and TRBJ1-5, with D perhaps matching TRBD1 (5 bases). CDR1 and CDR2 (germline): DFQATT, SNEGSKA (reference sequence). The CDR3 is made up of 17 amino acids. The ends were cut back, 8 bases at V and 2 bases at J, with 25 bases in the middle. Incomplete CDR3 DNA: TGCAGTCTACAGATAGGGGCTGGGCCTGGAGGCAATCAGCCC. Translating it yields CSLQIGAGPGGNQP. The entire CDR3 reads CSLQIGAGPGGNQPQHF.

This clone was found a few times. From the germline J gene comes the end of the CDR3, since the read stops 3 residues before it. V usage is TRBV20-1 and J usage is TRBJ2-7, with TRBD2 matching 10 bases. Germline CDR1 is DFQATT and CDR2 is SNEGSKA (reference sequence). This CDR3 is built from 14 residues. V gave up 3 bases and J gave up 0 bases; unmatched junction bases: 2. The CDR3 reads CSARTSGSSYEQYF. CDR3 bases read: TGCAGTGCTAGGACTAGCGGGTCCTCCTACGAG.

This clone has ten or more counts. The sequenced fragment ends 3 residues before the CDR3 boundary, so the rest is inferred from the germline J gene. The chain links TRBV2 to TRBJ1-1, with TRBD1 matching over 11 bases. V lost 8 bases, J lost 3 bases, and 8 bases stayed unmatched. Germline CDR1 and CDR2: SNHLY and FYNNEI. The CDR3 loop spans 15 amino acids. The covered CDR3 bases are TGTGCCAGCCGTGGACAGGGGGCGAGTCACACTGAA. This sequence encodes CASRGQGASHTE. The full CDR3 reads CASRGQGASHTEAFF.

This clone came up many times. The CDR3 is cut off 3 residues early in the read; its end comes from the germline J gene. The genes are TRBV23-1 and TRBJ2-2; 8 bases are shared with TRBD1. TRBV23-1 is known as an ORF, though its function is uncertain. J was trimmed by 5 bases and V by 3 bases; bases with no gene match: 5. The CDR3 spans 15 residues. CDR3 amino acids: CASSHPGGLTGELFF. CDR3 bases read: TGCGCCAGCAGTCATCCAGGGGGCTTAACCGGGGAG.

This clone was observed at least ten times. The CDR3 extends 3 residues past the end of the read, so its final part is completed from the germline J gene. The rearrangement links TRBV6-2 or TRBV6-3 to TRBJ1-6; the match to TRBD1 covers 10 bases. Losses at the gene ends were 7 bases for V and 10 bases for J; bases not matched to a gene: 7. From germline, CDR1 is MNHEY and CDR2 SVGEGT. This CDR3 has 14 residues. CDR3 bases read: TGTGCCAGCACTCAGGGACAGGGGCAATCACCC. The encoded protein is CASTQGQGQSP. The full CDR3 sequence reads CASTQGQGQSPLHF.

This clone was seen many times. The read comes to an end 3 residues before the CDR3 does, leaving the germline J gene to fill in the end. The gene calls are TRBV7-2 and TRBJ2-5; maybe TRBD1 (6 bases). V dropped 0 bases and J dropped 5 bases, with 10 bases sitting between them. The CDR3 covers 14 residues. CDR1 SGHTA and CDR2 FQGNSA come from the germline V gene. The sequenced CDR3 bases are TGTGCCAGCAGCTTAGCAACAGGGCGGGAGACC. Translating it yields CASSLATGRET. The entire CDR3 reads CASSLATGRETQYF.

This clone was seen only a few times. The CDR3 reads CASSDRKREADTQYF. CDR3 DNA (partial): TGTGCCAGCAGCGATAGGAAGCGGGAGGCGGATACG. The rearrangement uses TRBV2 and TRBJ2-3, with 9 bases fitting TRBD2. The read finishes 3 residues shy of the CDR3 end, and the germline J gene is used to complete it. Germline CDR1 reads SNHLY; CDR2 reads FYNNEI. The V segment lost 6 bases and the J segment 6 bases; nucleotides outside the gene matches: 10. CDR3 size: 15 residues.

This clone was counted ten times or more. The CDR3 end falls 3 residues outside the read, so it is completed with the germline J gene. The V call is TRBV28, the J call TRBJ1-6; D is possibly TRBD1 (6 bases). V lost 8 bases, J lost 10 bases, and 12 bases lay in between. The CDR3 spans 12 residues. CDR1 MDHEN and CDR2 SYDVKM come from the germline V gene. The chain's CDR3 is CASGDIGSPLHF. CDR3 DNA, as far as it was read: TGTGCCAGCGGGGACATTGGATCACCC.

This clone was observed many times. Coverage ceases 3 residues before the CDR3 finishes, and the germline J gene fills in the end. The gene calls are TRBV20-1 and TRBJ2-3, with D possibly TRBD2 on 6 matching bases. V lost 7 bases to trimming and J lost 2 bases, with 10 bases between them. The CDR3 totals 12 residues. Germline V gene lookup returns CDR1 DFQATT and CDR2 SNEGSKA (reference sequence). This CDR3 is CSGRENTDTQYF. The part of the CDR3 DNA that was read is TGCAGTGGGCGGGAAAACACAGATACG.

In this sample, this clone turned up many times. The CDR3 end lies 3 residues beyond the end of the read and is filled in from the germline J gene. The genes are TRBV23-1 and TRBJ1-5, with D perhaps TRBD1 (5 bases). TRBV23-1 is recorded as an ORF, its role being uncertain. Trimming pared 9 bases from V and 7 bases from J, leaving 13 bases between. The CDR3 length is 12 residues. The DNA read from the CDR3 is TGCGCCAGGAGGGGATCTCCCCAGCCC. It codes for CARRGSPQP. The entire CDR3 protein is CARRGSPQPQHF.

This clone was seen repeatedly, ten times or more. Read data end 3 residues before the CDR3 end; the end is taken from the germline J gene. This chain joins TRBV5-1 and TRBJ2-3; TRBD2 is a possible D gene (6 bases). V was clipped by 0 bases and J by 2 bases, with 10 bases between them. The CDR3 is 15 amino acids. The germline gives CDR1 SGHRS, CDR2 YFSETQ. The chain's CDR3 is CASSLGSGHTDTQYF. CDR3 DNA (partial): TGCGCCAGCAGCTTGGGGAGCGGGCACACAGATACG.

This clone was detected many times. The read terminates 3 residues before the CDR3 end, so the remaining end is supplied by the germline J gene. The V and J genes are TRBV30 and TRBJ2-7; 8 nucleotides line up with TRBD2. CDR3 size: 15 residues. Germline-derived CDR1 and CDR2 are GTSNPN and SVGIG (reference sequence). V trimming: 3 bases; J trimming: 5 bases; junction bases outside the gene matches: 12. The covered CDR3 bases are TGTGCCTGGAGGAGACTCGGCGGGAGGAAGGACGAG. Translated, it gives CAWRRLGGRKDE. The whole CDR3 is CAWRRLGGRKDEQYF.

Many counts were recorded for this clone. The read halts 3 residues ahead of the CDR3 end, with the missing end drawn from the germline J gene. J is TRBJ1-1 and V is TRBV7-3, with D hard to call. This CDR3 is 13 amino acids long. Germline V gene data show CDR1 as SGHTA and CDR2 as FQGTGA. V was trimmed by 4 bases and J by 1 base, leaving 7 bases between them. The sequenced CDR3 bases are TGTGCCAGCAGCTCAAACGGGAACACTGAA. Translated: CASSSNGNTE. The entire CDR3 protein reads CASSSNGNTEAFF.

Worth noting for this clone: The missing CDR3 end, 3 residues past where the read stops, is filled in from the germline J gene. The chain employs TRBV18 and TRBJ1-2, with 8 bases that match TRBD1. This CDR3 contains 15 residues. Germline CDR1 KGHSH, CDR2 LQKENI. CDR3 in amino acids: CASSPPQGTGYDYTF. The DNA read from the CDR3 is TGTGCCAGCTCACCACCCCAAGGGACAGGTTACGAC.

This clone was counted many times. The read stops 3 residues short of the end of the CDR3; the missing end is completed from the germline J gene. The chain couples TRBV4-2 to TRBJ2-1; 8 nucleotides line up with TRBD2. The junction had 0 bases not matched to a gene; V was cut back by 0 bases and J by 2 bases. The germline V gene encodes CDR1 LGHNA and CDR2 YNFKEQ. There are 15 residues in the CDR3. The covered CDR3 bases are TGTGCCAGCAGCCAAGAGCGGGAGGCCTACAATGAG. Protein sequence: CASSQEREAYNE. The entire CDR3 sequence reads CASSQEREAYNEQFF.

This clone was picked up many times. The read comes to an end 3 residues before the CDR3 does, leaving the germline J gene to fill in the end. The chain couples TRBV30 to TRBJ2-1; 12 bases align to TRBD2. With 2 bases clipped from V and 4 bases from J, the junction kept 9 bases outside the gene matches. The CDR3 length is 17 residues. Per germline, CDR1 GTSNPN and CDR2 SVGIG (reference sequence). CDR3 bases read: TGTGCCTGGAGTTTACGGACTAGCGGGGACTTATACAATGAG. Its protein product is CAWSLRTSGDLYNE. From start to end, the CDR3 is CAWSLRTSGDLYNEQFF. Using reference TRBV30 and TRBJ2-1 for the parts outside the CDR3, the full variable domain is SQTIHQWPATLVQPVGSPLSLECTVEGTSNPNLYWYRQAAGRGLQLLFYSVGIGQISSEVPQNLSASRPQDRQFILSSKKLLLSDSGFYLCAWSLRTSGDLYNEQFFGPGTRLTVL.

This clone occurred many times. The read finishes 3 residues shy of the CDR3 end, and the germline J gene is used to complete it. The chain carries TRBV19 and TRBJ1-6; TRBD1 aligns across 11 bases. Germline V lookup: CDR1 LNHDA, CDR2 SQIVND (reference sequence). Trimming cost V 4 bases and J 6 bases; bases outside gene matches: 5. The CDR3 has 16 residues. The covered CDR3 bases are TGTGCCAGTAGTAGCCGGACAGGGGGCAGTAATTCACCC. Translation: CASSSRTGGSNSP. The entire CDR3 protein reads CASSSRTGGSNSPLHF.

This clone was observed a few times. The CDR3 extends 3 residues past the end of the read, so its final part is completed from the germline J gene. The chain couples TRBV20-1 to TRBJ1-2; possibly TRBD1 for D (6 bases). With 0 bases removed from V and 7 bases from J, the gap between germline ends came to 15 bases. Germline V lookup: CDR1 DFQATT, CDR2 SNEGSKA (reference sequence). The CDR3 spans 14 residues. This CDR3 reads CSARDGRGFGGYTF. Incomplete CDR3 DNA: TGCAGTGCTAGAGACGGCAGGGGTTTCGGTGGC.

This clone was seen repeatedly, ten times or more. The read falls 3 residues short of the CDR3 end, and the missing part is taken from the germline J gene. The chain links TRBV6-2 or TRBV6-3 to TRBJ1-1, with D possibly TRBD1 on 6 matching bases. The CDR3 is made up of 15 amino acids. Trimming stripped 2 bases from V and 4 bases from J, with 14 bases between. From germline, CDR1 is MNHEY and CDR2 SVGEGT. The CDR3 protein is CASSYGGGRVTEAFF. The CDR3 DNA, read in part, is TGTGCCAGCAGTTACGGCGGGGGGCGTGTCACTGAA.

CDR3 sequence reads: CASIRTGNTEAFF. CDR3 DNA, as far as it was read: TGTGCCAGCATCAGGACAGGGAACACTGAA. The chain has TRBV7-9 and TRBJ1-1; 7 bases fit TRBD1. Read sequence stops 3 residues before the CDR3 end, and the germline J gene provides the missing end. The CDR3 is 13 residues long. Germline CDR1 and CDR2: SEHNR and FQNEAQ (reference sequence). V lost 7 bases and J lost 1; bases outside the gene matches: 3.

The sample holds many counts of this clone. The CDR3 end is not reached by the read, which stops 3 residues before it; the germline J gene fills it in. This chain links TRBV10-3 with TRBJ2-2; D is perhaps TRBD2 (6 bases). The germline V gene has CDR1 ENHRY and CDR2 SYGVKD. There are 16 residues in the CDR3. The germline V and J ends were trimmed by 3 bases and 8 bases, with 19 bases remaining between them. The CDR3 bases that were read are TGTGCCATCAGTGAAATTTCTCAGGGAGGACCAGGGGAG. Protein sequence: CAISEISQGGPGE. The full-length CDR3 reads as CAISEISQGGPGELFF.

This clone was counted many times. From the germline J gene comes the end of the CDR3, since the read stops 3 residues before it. The chain employs TRBV20-1 and TRBJ2-1, with 11 bases that match TRBD1. The germline V gene has CDR1 DFQATT and CDR2 SNEGSKA (reference sequence). This CDR3 has 14 amino acids. The V gene end was trimmed by 5 bases and the J gene end by 9 bases; junction bases not matched to a gene: 9. The chain's CDR3 is CSAGADRGRSEQFF. The CDR3 bases that were read are TGCAGTGCTGGGGCGGACAGGGGGCGGAGTGAG.

This clone was detected a few times. The read gets to within 3 residues of the CDR3 end, and the germline J gene fills in the rest. The rearrangement links TRBV18 to TRBJ1-1; TRBD1 matches 7 bases. V trimming: 3 bases; J trimming: 1 base; junction bases outside the gene matches: 2. CDR1 and CDR2 (germline): KGHSH, LQKENI. The CDR3 covers 14 residues. The CDR3 loop reads CASSPSGGNTEAFF. Incomplete CDR3 DNA: TGTGCCAGCTCACCTTCAGGGGGGAACACTGAA.

This clone was recorded many times. The read comes to an end 3 residues before the CDR3 does, leaving the germline J gene to fill in the end. The chain is built from TRBV19 and TRBJ2-2; D perhaps matches TRBD2 (6 bases). V shed 6 bases and J shed 1 base, with 15 bases lying between them. CDR1 and CDR2 from the germline V gene are LNHDA and SQIVND (reference sequence). The CDR3 loop spans 16 amino acids. The covered CDR3 bases are TGTGCCAGTAGGAGCCGGGGACTCCTGAACACCGGGGAG. Amino acids: CASRSRGLLNTGE. The entire CDR3 protein reads CASRSRGLLNTGELFF.

This clone showed up many times. Coverage ceases 3 residues before the CDR3 finishes, and the germline J gene fills in the end. The chain links TRBV6-2 or TRBV6-3 to TRBJ2-2; 9 bases agree with TRBD2. Germline assignment: CDR1 MNHEY and CDR2 SVGEGT. The CDR3 has 17 residues. The V and J ends lost 4 bases and 0 bases, in that order; junction bases with no gene match: 6. Incomplete CDR3 DNA: TGTGCCAGCAGTTTTACAGCGGGAGGCCCGAACACCGGGGAG. Its protein is CASSFTAGGPNTGE. The complete CDR3 sequence is CASSFTAGGPNTGELFF.